Each of the 5 T cell receptor beta chains below was sequenced from the same sample in a study of graft-versus-host responses after intestinal transplantation. Libraries were prepared by immunoSEQ multiplex PCR; TCRdb keeps only in-frame clonotypes and omits some of them. The table records 90,000 to 150,000 clones, approximately 92% of them present only once. These receptors' targets are unknown. Here the sequenced sample was unstimulated CD4+ T cells sorted from spleen or lymph node cells, taken before intestinal transplant. The receptors were gathered from a human donor who received an intestinal transplant.

V gene TRBV20-1 combines with J gene TRBJ2-7; D not certain. V lost 6 bases and J 3 bases, leaving 9 bases between the germline ends. CDR3 length: 11 amino acids. Germline assignment: CDR1 DFQATT and CDR2 SNEGSKA (reference sequence). CDR3 in DNA: TGCAGTGCCCTAGTAGACTACGAGCAGTACTTC. Its translation is CSALVDYEQYF.

This clone came up once. The V and J genes are TRBV6-1 and TRBJ1-3; 9 bases fit TRBD1. The germline V gene encodes CDR1 MNHNS and CDR2 SASEGT. The length of the CDR3 is 17 residues. After removal of 1 base from V and 3 bases from J, the junction contained 7 bases not matched to a gene. The CDR3 region is CASSEVLQGASGNTIYF. The CDR3 DNA reads TGTGCCAGCAGTGAAGTACTACAGGGGGCTAGTGGAAACACCATATATTTT.

J is TRBJ2-3 and V is TRBV19, with 9 bases fitting TRBD2. The CDR3 has 16 residues. Trimming at V came to 3 bases and at J to 3 bases, leaving 7 bases not matched to a gene. CDR1 is LNHDA, CDR2 SQIVND, per germline (reference sequence). CDR3: CASSIGLAGRTDTQYF. The DNA for the CDR3 is TGTGCCAGTAGTATCGGGCTAGCGGGACGAACAGATACGCAGTATTTT. The full variable domain, its missing parts supplied by reference TRBV19 and TRBJ2-3, is DGGITQSPKYLFRKEGQNVTLSCEQNLNHDAMYWYRQDPGQGLRLIYYSQIVNDFQKGDIAEGYSVSREKKESFPLTVTSAQKNPTAFYLCASSIGLAGRTDTQYFGPGTRLTVL.

The chain has TRBV5-1 and TRBJ2-7, with TRBD1 as a possible D gene (6 bases). CDR3 length: 14 amino acids. The ends were cut back, 3 bases at V and 1 base at J, with 11 bases in the middle. In germline, CDR1 is SGHRS, CDR2 YFSETQ. The CDR3 region has the DNA TGCGCCAGCAGCTCCGGGACAAAATCCTACGAGCAGTACTTC. Residues: CASSSGTKSYEQYF.

The V gene is TRBV11-2, the J gene TRBJ2-7; 7 nucleotides agree with TRBD2. In germline, CDR1 is SGHAT, CDR2 FQNNGV. The CDR3 loop spans 14 amino acids. The ends lost 5 bases at V and 2 bases at J; junction bases unmatched: 6. This CDR3 is CASSRNLAAYEQYF. CDR3 nucleotide sequence: TGTGCCAGCAGCCGCAATCTAGCGGCCTACGAGCAGTACTTC.